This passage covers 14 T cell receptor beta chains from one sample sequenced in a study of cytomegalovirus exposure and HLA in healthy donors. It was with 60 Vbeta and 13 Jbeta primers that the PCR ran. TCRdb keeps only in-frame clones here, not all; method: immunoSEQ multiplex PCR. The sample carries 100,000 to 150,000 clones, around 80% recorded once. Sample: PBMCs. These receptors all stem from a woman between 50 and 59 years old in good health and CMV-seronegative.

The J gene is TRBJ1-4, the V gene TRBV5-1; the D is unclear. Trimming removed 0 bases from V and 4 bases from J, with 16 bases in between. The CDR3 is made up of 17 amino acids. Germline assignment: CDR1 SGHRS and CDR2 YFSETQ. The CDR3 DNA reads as TGCGCCAGCAGCTTGGAGCCGCAGACAAGTTTTAATGAAAAACTGTTTTTT. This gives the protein CASSLEPQTSFNEKLFF.

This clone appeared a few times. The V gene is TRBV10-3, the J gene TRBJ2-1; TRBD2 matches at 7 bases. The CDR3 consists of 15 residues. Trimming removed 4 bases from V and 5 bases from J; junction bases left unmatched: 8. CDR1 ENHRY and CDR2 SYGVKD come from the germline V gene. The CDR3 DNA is TGTGCCATCAGTGGGGGGGAGGGCCTCGACAATGAGCAGTTCTTC. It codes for CAISGGEGLDNEQFF.

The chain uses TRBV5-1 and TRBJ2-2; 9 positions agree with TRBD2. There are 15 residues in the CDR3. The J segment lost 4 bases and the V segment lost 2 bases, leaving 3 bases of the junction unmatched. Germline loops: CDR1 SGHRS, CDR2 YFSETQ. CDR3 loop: CASSFGLASTGELFF. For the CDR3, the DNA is TGCGCCAGCAGCTTCGGACTAGCGAGCACCGGGGAGCTGTTTTTT.

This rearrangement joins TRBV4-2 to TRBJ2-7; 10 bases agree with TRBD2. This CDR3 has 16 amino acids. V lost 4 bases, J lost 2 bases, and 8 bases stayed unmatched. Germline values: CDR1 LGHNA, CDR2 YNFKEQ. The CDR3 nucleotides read TGTGCCAGCAGCCCAACGGGAGCGGGAGGGGCCTACGAGCAGTACTTC. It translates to CASSPTGAGGAYEQYF.

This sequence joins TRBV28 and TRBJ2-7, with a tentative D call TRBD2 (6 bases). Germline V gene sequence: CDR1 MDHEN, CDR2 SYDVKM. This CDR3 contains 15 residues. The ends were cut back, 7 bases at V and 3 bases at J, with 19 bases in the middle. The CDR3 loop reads CASTRGGRPRYEQYF. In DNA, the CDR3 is TGTGCCAGCACCCGTGGGGGGAGGCCCCGCTACGAGCAGTACTTC.

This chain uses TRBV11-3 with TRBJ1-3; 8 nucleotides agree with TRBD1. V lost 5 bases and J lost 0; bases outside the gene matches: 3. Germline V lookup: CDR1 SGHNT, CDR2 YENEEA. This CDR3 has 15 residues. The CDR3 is CASSVGQGSGNTIYF. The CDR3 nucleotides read TGTGCCAGCAGCGTCGGACAGGGCTCTGGAAACACCATATATTTT.

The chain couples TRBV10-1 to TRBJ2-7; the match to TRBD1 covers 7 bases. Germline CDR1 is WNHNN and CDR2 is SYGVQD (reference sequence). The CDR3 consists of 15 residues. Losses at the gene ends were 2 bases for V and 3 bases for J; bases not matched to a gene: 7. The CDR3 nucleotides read TGCGCCAGCAGTGAGGGGACATCAGGGGGCTACGAGCAGTACTTC. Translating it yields CASSEGTSGGYEQYF.

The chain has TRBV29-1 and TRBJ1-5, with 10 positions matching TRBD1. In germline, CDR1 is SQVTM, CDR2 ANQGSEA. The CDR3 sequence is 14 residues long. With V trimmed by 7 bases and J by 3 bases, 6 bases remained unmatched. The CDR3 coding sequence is TGCAGCGCGGGGACAGGGGCGAACAATCAGCCCCAGCATTTT. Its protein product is CSAGTGANNQPQHF.

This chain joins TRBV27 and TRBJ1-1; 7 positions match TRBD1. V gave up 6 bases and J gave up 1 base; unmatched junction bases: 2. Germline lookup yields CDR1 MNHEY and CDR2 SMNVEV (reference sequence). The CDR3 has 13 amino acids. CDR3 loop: CASRTGSNTEAFF. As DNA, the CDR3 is TGTGCCAGCAGGACAGGGTCGAACACTGAAGCTTTCTTT.

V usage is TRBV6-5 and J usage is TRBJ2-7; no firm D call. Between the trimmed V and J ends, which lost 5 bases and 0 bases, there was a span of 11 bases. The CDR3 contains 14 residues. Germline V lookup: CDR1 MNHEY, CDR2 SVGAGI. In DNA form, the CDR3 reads TGTGCCAGCAGTCCGCGACTCAGCTCCTACGAGCAGTACTTC. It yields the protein CASSPRLSSYEQYF.

The DNA of the CDR3 is TGTGCCAGCACCGGGACAGGGGGCCAGGACACTGAAGCTTTCTTT. Translated: CASTGTGGQDTEAFF. This chain uses TRBV28 with TRBJ1-1; TRBD1 aligns across 12 bases. Germline trimming cut 7 bases from V and 3 bases from J; bases unmatched to any gene: 6. Germline V gene lookup returns CDR1 MDHEN and CDR2 SYDVKM. The CDR3 loop spans 15 amino acids.

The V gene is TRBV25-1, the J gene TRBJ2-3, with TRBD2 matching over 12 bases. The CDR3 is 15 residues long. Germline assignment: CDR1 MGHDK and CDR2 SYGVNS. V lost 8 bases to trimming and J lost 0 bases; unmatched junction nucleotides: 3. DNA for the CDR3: TGTGCCAGCTCCGGGACTAGCGGGAGCACAGATACGCAGTATTTT. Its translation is CASSGTSGSTDTQYF. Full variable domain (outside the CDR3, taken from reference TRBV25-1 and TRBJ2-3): EADIYQTPRYLVIGTGKKITLECSQTMGHDKMYWYQQDPGMELHLIHYSYGVNSTEKGDLSSESTVSRIRTEHFPLTLESARPSHTSQYLCASSGTSGSTDTQYFGPGTRLTVL.

The CDR3 spells CASSLKGPGLAGGTDTQYF. CDR3 sequence (DNA): TGTGCCAGCAGCTTAAAAGGACCGGGACTAGCGGGAGGCACAGATACGCAGTATTTT. The V call is TRBV7-8, the J call TRBJ2-3; TRBD2 matches 14 bases. With V trimmed by 2 bases and J by 1 base, 8 bases remained unmatched. The CDR3 contains 19 residues. The V gene's germline CDR1 is SGHVS and CDR2 FQNEAQ.

CDR3 sequence (DNA): TGTGCCAGCAGCGGAGGCTACGAGCAGTACTTC. This translates into CASSGGYEQYF. The rearrangement links TRBV4-2 to TRBJ2-7; tentative D call: TRBD2 (5 bases). Germline lookup yields CDR1 LGHNA and CDR2 YNFKEQ. V lost 5 bases and J 3 bases, leaving 5 bases between the germline ends. The CDR3 loop spans 11 amino acids.